What follows are 12 T cell receptor beta chains derived from one specimen sequenced in a study of radiotherapy plus CTLA-4 blockade in lung cancer. Profiling relied on immunoSEQ multiplex PCR, and the TCRdb table lists in-frame clones only, not all of them. The sample yields some 49,000 clones, approximately 81% seen once. The sequencing used peripheral blood, collected from a patient treated with radiotherapy plus ipilimumab. The source of these receptors is a human donor with non-small cell lung cancer whose response to radiotherapy plus ipilimumab could not be evaluated.

The CDR3 nucleotides are TGTGCCAGCAGTTACTCGCGGGGACCTGGGGCCAACGTCCTGACTTTC. It yields the protein CASSYSRGPGANVLTF. The rearrangement joins TRBV6-6 to TRBJ2-6; tentative D call: TRBD2 (6 bases). The CDR3 spans 16 residues. The ends were cut back, 0 bases at V and 2 bases at J, with 8 bases in the middle. The germline V gene has CDR1 MNHNY and CDR2 SVGAGI (reference sequence).

This clone was seen more than once but under ten times. The chain couples TRBV7-2 to TRBJ1-5, with D hard to call. Looked up from germline, CDR1 is SGHTA and CDR2 is FQGNSA. CDR3 length equals 14 residues. Trimming shortened V by 3 bases and J by 6 bases, and 12 bases separated the two germline ends. The CDR3 here is CASSFGPPAQPQHF. The CDR3, as DNA: TGTGCCAGCAGCTTTGGGCCCCCCGCTCAGCCCCAGCATTTT. The full variable domain, completed using reference TRBV7-2 and TRBJ1-5, is GAGVSQSPSNKVTEKGKDVELRCDPISGHTALYWYRQSLGQGLEFLIYFQGNSAPDKSGLPSDRFSAERTGGSVSTLTIQRTQQEDSAVYLCASSFGPPAQPQHFGDGTRLSIL.

The chain carries TRBV5-1 and TRBJ2-7, with no clear D. The germline CDR1 and CDR2 sequences are SGHRS and YFSETQ. Trimming removed 0 bases at V and 3 bases at J, with 4 bases between. CDR3 length: 12 residues. CDR3 coding DNA: TGCGCCAGCAGCTTGGACATCTACGAGCAGTACTTC. This translates into CASSLDIYEQYF.

The chain couples TRBV2 to TRBJ2-7, with 8 bases identical to TRBD2. The length of the CDR3 is 15 residues. V lost 4 bases and J lost 0; bases outside the gene matches: 5. Germline loops: CDR1 SNHLY, CDR2 FYNNEI. In DNA, the CDR3 is TGTGCCAGCAGTGGAAAGCGGGAGAGCTCCTACGAGCAGTACTTC. This encodes CASSGKRESSYEQYF.

This sequence joins TRBV21-1 and TRBJ2-4; TRBD2, the table's D call, was not compared with the DNA. TRBV21-1 is labeled a pseudogene. This CDR3 spans 13 amino acids. CDR3 sequence: CASTSGGVDIQYF. The CDR3 DNA is TGTGCCAGCACATCGGGAGGAGTTGACATTCAGTACTTC.

This rearrangement joins TRBV11-2 to TRBJ2-1; 11 positions agree with TRBD1. Per the germline V gene, CDR1 is SGHAT and CDR2 is FQNNGV. The junction had 2 bases not matched to a gene; V was cut back by 3 bases and J by 7 bases. The length of the CDR3 is 14 residues. The DNA of the CDR3 is TGTGCCAGCAGCTTGGGGACAGGGGGAAATGAGCAGTTCTTC. The encoded protein is CASSLGTGGNEQFF. The full variable domain, rest sourced from reference TRBV11-2 and TRBJ2-1, is EAGVAQSPRYKIIEKRQSVAFWCNPISGHATLYWYQQILGQGPKLLIQFQNNGVVDDSQLPKDRFSAERLKGVDSTLKIQPAKLEDSAVYLCASSLGTGGNEQFFGPGTRLTVL.

V usage is TRBV29-1 and J usage is TRBJ2-2; no clear D gene. This CDR3 comprises 11 residues. The V end lost 6 bases, the J end lost 3 bases, and 5 bases lay between the germline ends. Germline CDR1 and CDR2: SQVTM and ANQGSEA. The DNA for the CDR3 is TGCAGCGTCTTAGACACCGGGGAGCTGTTTTTT. Translating it yields CSVLDTGELFF.

The chain employs TRBV28 and TRBJ2-7; 9 nucleotides line up with TRBD1. This CDR3 comprises 14 residues. The V gene's germline CDR1 is MDHEN and CDR2 SYDVKM. V shed 5 bases and J 0 bases; nucleotides not matched to a gene: 2. CDR3 DNA: TGTGCCAGCAGTGGACAGGGGTCCTCCTACGAGCAGTACTTC. Translating gives CASSGQGSSYEQYF. Drawing the rest from reference TRBV28 and TRBJ2-7, the complete variable domain is DVKVTQSSRYLVKRTGEKVFLECVQDMDHENMFWYRQDPGLGLRLIYFSYDVKMKEKGDIPEGYSVSREKKERFSLILESASTNQTSMYLCASSGQGSSYEQYFGPGTRLTVT.

The chain joins TRBV29-1 to TRBJ2-1; TRBD2 matches at 10 bases. After removal of 7 bases from V and 7 bases from J, the junction contained 10 bases not matched to a gene. The CDR3 totals 14 residues. The germline CDR1 and CDR2 sequences are SQVTM and ANQGSEA. In DNA form, the CDR3 reads TGCAGCGGCAGGCAGCGGGAGGGCATAAATGAGCAGTTCTTC. Amino acid sequence: CSGRQREGINEQFF.

The genes are TRBV28 and TRBJ1-2; possible D gene TRBD1, 6 bases. V lost 6 bases and J 7 bases, leaving 12 bases between the germline ends. In germline, CDR1 is MDHEN, CDR2 SYDVKM. CDR3 size: 12 residues. CDR3 in amino acids: CASRTGQVGYTF. The CDR3 DNA is TGTGCCAGCAGAACAGGGCAAGTTGGCTACACCTTC.

V usage is TRBV6-5 and J usage is TRBJ1-2, with a weak D call TRBD1 (6 bases). The germline gives CDR1 MNHEY, CDR2 SVGAGI. V gave up 2 bases and J gave up 4 bases, with 17 bases separating them. The CDR3 is 16 residues long. As DNA, the CDR3 is TGTGCCAGCAGTTACGCCCGGGACACCTACTCCTATGGCTACACCTTC. The encoded protein is CASSYARDTYSYGYTF.

In its sample, this clone was seen a few times. The V gene is TRBV2, the J gene TRBJ2-7; 11 bases line up with TRBD1. The CDR3 sequence is 15 residues long. CDR1 SNHLY and CDR2 FYNNEI come from the germline V gene. The V gene end was trimmed by 5 bases and the J gene end by 5 bases; junction bases not matched to a gene: 8. The CDR3 coding sequence is TGTGCCAGCAGTCGGTCCGGACAGGGGGCCAACGAGCAGTACTTC. Its protein is CASSRSGQGANEQYF.